The 23 T cell receptor beta chains presented below share a single source sample, sequenced in a study of STAT5B mutations in CD4+ large granular lymphocyte leukemia. Generated by immunoSEQ multiplex PCR, the TCRdb table keeps only in-frame clones and is missing some. The repertoire holds some 34,000 clones, around three quarters seen once, with approximately 2.4% in the top ten. Source material: CD4+ T cells from blood buffy coats. The receptors were gathered from a human donor in good health.

CDR3 coding DNA: TGTGCCAGCAGCTTACCCACCGGACGGGTGGGGTTTAATGAAAAACTGTTTTTT. Its translation: CASSLPTGRVGFNEKLFF. The chain links TRBV7-8 to TRBJ1-4; no firm D call. Trimming took 2 bases from V and 4 from J, leaving 20 bases between them. The CDR3 length is 18 residues. Germline CDR1 reads SGHVS; CDR2 reads FQNEAQ.

The chain couples TRBV21-1 to TRBJ2-7; the table's D gene call, TRBD2, was not cross checked with the DNA. TRBV21-1 is described as a pseudogene. This CDR3 region has 17 residues. The CDR3 nucleotides are TGTGCCAGTTTTTTTCCCCCCGAGCGGGAGGTTCCCTACGAGCAGTACTTC. Translation gives CASFFPPEREVPYEQYF.

This clone has a handful of counts. CDR3 DNA: TGTGCCAGCAGCTTGGTACAGGGAGGATACACCTTC. Encoded protein: CASSLVQGGYTF. This chain joins TRBV5-6 and TRBJ1-2; D may be TRBD1 (6 bases). The V gene's germline CDR1 is SGHDT and CDR2 YYEEEE. The CDR3 covers 12 residues. V was cut by 0 bases and J by 11 bases, with 11 bases left in between.

The chain uses TRBV5-1 and TRBJ1-6; D may be TRBD1 (6 bases). CDR1 is SGHRS, CDR2 YFSETQ, per germline. The V end was cut by 0 bases, the J end by 5 bases, with 12 bases between. The CDR3 runs to 16 residues. CDR3 bases: TGCGCCAGCAGCTTGGAAGGCAGGGGAAATAATTCACCCCTCCACTTT. It codes for CASSLEGRGNNSPLHF.

V is TRBV10-1 and J is TRBJ2-1, with TRBD1 matching 7 bases. This CDR3 has 15 residues. Germline values: CDR1 WNHNN, CDR2 SYGVQD (reference sequence). V lost 4 bases to trimming and J lost 0 bases; unmatched junction nucleotides: 3. CDR3 nucleotide sequence: TGCGCCAGCAGTGCGGACAGGCTCTCCTACAATGAGCAGTTCTTC. It yields the protein CASSADRLSYNEQFF.

CDR3 coding DNA: TGTGCCAGCAGCACCTATACGCAGTATTTT. Translated: CASSTYTQYF. The V and J genes are TRBV5-8 and TRBJ2-3; no reliable D call. The V end was cut by 4 bases, the J end by 7 bases, with 4 bases between. CDR1 and CDR2 (germline): SGHTS, YDEGEE. This CDR3 region has 10 residues.

The chain recombines TRBV15 with TRBJ1-1, with unresolved D. With 2 bases removed from V and 0 bases from J, the gap between germline ends came to 10 bases. This CDR3 contains 15 residues. Germline CDR1 and CDR2: LNHNV and YYDKDF (reference sequence). The CDR3 nucleotides read TGTGCCACCAGCAGATGGAGGAATCTGAACACTGAAGCTTTCTTT. It yields the protein CATSRWRNLNTEAFF. Together with reference TRBV15 and TRBJ1-1, the CDR3 gives the full variable domain: DAMVIQNPRYQVTQFGKPVTLSCSQTLNHNVMYWYQQKSSQAPKLLFHYYDKDFNNEADTPDNFQSRRPNTSFCFLDIRSPGLGDTAMYLCATSRWRNLNTEAFFGQGTRLTVV.

V usage is TRBV7-6 and J usage is TRBJ2-7; TRBD2 agrees at 11 bases. This CDR3 comprises 16 residues. The trim removed 4 bases at V and 4 bases at J, leaving 9 bases unmatched. CDR1 is SGHVS and CDR2 is FNYEAQ in the germline V gene. The CDR3 here is CASSSVSGRAFYEQYF. The CDR3 DNA follows: TGTGCCAGCAGCTCAGTTAGCGGGAGGGCCTTTTACGAGCAGTACTTC.

This clone appeared once. The J gene is TRBJ1-2, the V gene TRBV10-3; 11 nucleotides match TRBD1. The V gene's germline CDR1 is ENHRY and CDR2 SYGVKD. The CDR3 contains 14 residues. Trimming took 10 bases from V and 8 from J; bases not matched to a gene: 12. The CDR3 nucleotides read TGTGCCAGCAGATCGGGGACAGGGGGAATCGGCTACACCTTC. It translates to CASRSGTGGIGYTF.

The chain has TRBV18 and TRBJ2-7; D unclear. CDR1 is KGHSH and CDR2 is LQKENI in the germline V gene. The CDR3 length is 16 residues. V was shortened by 3 bases and J by 0 bases, with 15 bases between the two germline ends. The CDR3, as DNA: TGTGCCAGCTCACCCAGCGTGGCGATTAGCTCCTACGAGCAGTACTTC. It codes for CASSPSVAISSYEQYF.

The gene calls are TRBV5-4 and TRBJ1-2; 8 nucleotides line up with TRBD1. This CDR3 has 14 residues. The junction had 10 bases not matched to a gene; V was cut back by 4 bases and J by 8 bases. CDR1 and CDR2 from the germline V gene are SGHNT and YYREEE (reference sequence). The CDR3 region is CASSQNQGAGGYTF. The CDR3 coding sequence is TGTGCCAGCAGCCAGAACCAGGGGGCGGGCGGCTACACCTTC.

The V call is TRBV11-2, the J call TRBJ2-3; 7 bases align to TRBD1. This CDR3 comprises 14 residues. The V gene end was trimmed by 5 bases and the J gene end by 2 bases; junction bases not matched to a gene: 4. CDR1 is SGHAT and CDR2 is FQNNGV in the germline V gene. CDR3: CASSPGTATDTQYF. CDR3 DNA: TGTGCCAGCAGCCCCGGGACAGCCACAGATACGCAGTATTTT.

The V and J genes are TRBV6-5 and TRBJ1-3; D is unresolved. The CDR3 length is 15 residues. V was shortened by 0 bases and J by 0 bases, with 6 bases between the two germline ends. The germline gives CDR1 MNHEY, CDR2 SVGAGI. CDR3 in DNA: TGTGCCAGCAGTTACTCGAGGCACTCTGGAAACACCATATATTTT. As protein: CASSYSRHSGNTIYF.

The chain has TRBV21-1 and TRBJ1-1. TRBV21-1 has pseudogene status. CDR3 length equals 17 residues. As DNA, the CDR3 is TGTGCCAGCAGCAAAAGCGGGGAGGGGGCGGCCGGCACTGAAGCTTTCTTT. Translating it yields CASSKSGEGAAGTEAFF.

This clone showed up just once. The V call is TRBV2, the J call TRBJ1-2, with 9 positions matching TRBD1. V was pared by 9 bases and J by 4 bases, with 12 bases of the junction left unmatched. Looked up from germline, CDR1 is SNHLY and CDR2 is FYNNEI. The CDR3 sequence is 15 residues long. CDR3 sequence: CASRDRDKGGYGYTF. CDR3 coding DNA: TGTGCCAGTCGGGACAGGGATAAAGGTGGCTATGGCTACACCTTC. The full variable domain, its missing parts supplied by reference TRBV2 and TRBJ1-2, is EPEVTQTPSHQVTQMGQEVILRCVPISNHLYFYWYRQILGQKVEFLVSFYNNEISEKSEIFDDQFSVERPDGSNFTLKIRSTKLEDSAMYFCASRDRDKGGYGYTFGSGTRLTVV.

The chain recombines TRBV6-1 with TRBJ2-5; no clear D. The J call may be mistaken, given a closer DNA end match to TRBJ2-7. The CDR3 has 15 residues. CDR1 and CDR2 from the germline V gene are MNHNS and SASEGT. CDR3 coding DNA: TGTGCCAGCAGTGAAGCGCTAAAGGGTGGGTACGAGCAGTACTTC. It yields the protein CASSEALKGGYEQYF.

The chain carries TRBV11-2 and TRBJ1-1; maybe TRBD1 (5 bases). The V gene lost 3 bases and the J gene lost 6 bases, with 17 bases spanning the gap. The CDR3 runs to 15 residues. Per germline, CDR1 SGHAT and CDR2 FQNNGV. Written as DNA, the CDR3 is TGTGCCAGCAGCTTTCGGCAGGGTACTTTAGCTGAAGCTTTCTTT. Protein sequence: CASSFRQGTLAEAFF.

The chain joins TRBV9 to TRBJ2-1, with 7 bases that match TRBD2. Germline values: CDR1 SGDLS, CDR2 YYNGEE. This CDR3 region has 13 residues. V shed 3 bases, J shed 7 bases, and the junction held 4 bases outside the gene matches. Here the CDR3 reads CASSGRGENEQFF. DNA for the CDR3: TGTGCCAGCAGCGGACGGGGGGAAAATGAGCAGTTCTTC.

The rearrangement joins TRBV29-1 to TRBJ1-1, with 7 bases identical to TRBD1. Germline-derived CDR1 and CDR2 are SQVTM and ANQGSEA. The CDR3 contains 15 residues. Trimming removed 3 bases from V and 5 bases from J; junction bases left unmatched: 12. The CDR3 DNA follows: TGCAGCGTTGAGCGACTCGACAGGGTGGGGACTGAAGCTTTCTTT. This translates into CSVERLDRVGTEAFF. Looking up the rest from reference TRBV29-1 and TRBJ1-1 gives the full variable domain: SAVISQKPSRDICQRGTSLTIQCQVDSQVTMMFWYRQQPGQSLTLIATANQGSEATYESGFVIDKFPISRPNLTFSTLTVSNMSPEDSSIYLCSVERLDRVGTEAFFGQGTRLTVV.

V is TRBV5-5 and J is TRBJ1-1, with D hard to call. Germline values: CDR1 SGHKS, CDR2 YYEKEE (reference sequence). V lost 4 bases, J lost 0 bases, and 10 bases lay in between. CDR3 length: 14 amino acids. The CDR3 DNA reads as TGTGCCAGCAGCCCGGTTGCGGTGAACACTGAAGCTTTCTTT. Its translation: CASSPVAVNTEAFF.

The chain recombines TRBV7-9 with TRBJ1-3; D gene uncertain. V was cut by 2 bases and J by 0 bases, with 5 bases left in between. Germline-derived CDR1 and CDR2 are SEHNR and FQNEAQ (reference sequence). This CDR3 is built from 14 residues. As DNA, the CDR3 is TGTGCCAGCAGCTTATCGTCCTCTGGAAACACCATATATTTT. Amino acids: CASSLSSSGNTIYF.

This clone was recorded a few times. The J gene is TRBJ1-5, the V gene TRBV11-2; no clear D. Trimming stripped 0 bases from V and 2 bases from J, with 14 bases between. From germline, CDR1 is SGHAT and CDR2 FQNNGV. This CDR3 contains 17 residues. Here the CDR3 DNA reads TGTGCCAGCAGCTTAGATAGGGTTAGACTTTGCAATCAGCCCCAGCATTTT. It translates to CASSLDRVRLCNQPQHF.

This chain joins TRBV6-5 and TRBJ1-5; a weak D match, TRBD1 (5 bases). In germline, CDR1 is MNHEY, CDR2 SVGAGI. V lost 5 bases to trimming and J lost 6 bases, with 5 bases between them. This CDR3 is built from 11 residues. The CDR3 nucleotides read TGTGCCAGCAGTGGGGGTCAGCCCCAGCATTTT. This encodes CASSGGQPQHF.